These 21 T cell receptor beta chains were sequenced from one sample in a study of CD8+ T cells in alopecia areata. RNA was isolated and reverse transcribed to cDNA, the sequencing template. The method was immunoSEQ multiplex PCR; TCRdb's version includes in-frame clones alone and lacks a portion of them. There are some 180,000 clones in the sample; approximately 53% occur only once, and 10% to 11% lies in the top ten. Treatment given: oral pan-JAK inhibitor, 5-10 mg twice daily. Source: CD8+ T cells sorted from blood, taken at week 24, from a patient treated with tofacitinib. Every receptor here comes from a human donor with alopecia areata.

The V gene is TRBV27, the J gene TRBJ1-4; 7 positions agree with TRBD1. The CDR3 has 15 amino acids. The J segment lost 5 bases and the V segment lost 5 bases, leaving 8 bases of the junction unmatched. Germline CDR1 is MNHEY and CDR2 is SMNVEV (reference sequence). The DNA of the CDR3 is TGTGCCAGCAGTCCCCTAGAGGGGGCAAATGAAAAACTGTTTTTT. Translating gives CASSPLEGANEKLFF.

The sample holds a few counts of this clone. The CDR3 is CASGGETYEQYF. The CDR3, as DNA: TGTGCCTCCGGCGGGGAGACCTACGAGCAGTACTTC. V is TRBV10-3 and J is TRBJ2-7; tentative D call: TRBD2 (6 bases). Per the germline V gene, CDR1 is ENHRY and CDR2 is SYGVKD. Trimming took off 11 bases at V and 2 bases at J, with 13 bases between the two ends. CDR3 length: 12 residues.

This rearrangement joins TRBV5-1 to TRBJ1-2, with TRBD1 as a possible D gene (5 bases). CDR1 is SGHRS, CDR2 YFSETQ, per germline. V was shortened by 0 bases and J by 4 bases, with 10 bases between the two germline ends. This CDR3 contains 14 residues. CDR3 sequence reads: CASSLERGGYGYTF. As DNA, the CDR3 is TGCGCCAGCAGCTTGGAACGGGGCGGCTATGGCTACACCTTC.

The chain has TRBV29-1 and TRBJ1-1, with D possibly being TRBD1 (5 bases). The CDR3 totals 13 residues. Trimming removed 3 bases from V and 4 bases from J, with 12 bases in between. Germline CDR1 SQVTM, CDR2 ANQGSEA. The CDR3 DNA sequence: TGCAGCGTTGACGCGGGGGTGGGCACTGAAGCTTTCTTT. It codes for CSVDAGVGTEAFF. The complete variable domain, with remaining parts taken from reference TRBV29-1 and TRBJ1-1, reads SAVISQKPSRDICQRGTSLTIQCQVDSQVTMMFWYRQQPGQSLTLIATANQGSEATYESGFVIDKFPISRPNLTFSTLTVSNMSPEDSSIYLCSVDAGVGTEAFFGQGTRLTVV.

The V gene is TRBV12-5, the J gene TRBJ2-1, with no clear D. Trimming removed 7 bases at V and 2 bases at J, with 27 bases between. Germline V gene sequence: CDR1 LGHNT, CDR2 FRNRAP. The CDR3 is 19 amino acids. CDR3 nucleotide sequence: TGTGCTAGTGCCTCTACAGACCATACGTTTATTCAAGCCTACAATGAGCAGTTCTTC. It is translated as CASASTDHTFIQAYNEQFF.

The chain links TRBV19 to TRBJ1-1; D is possibly TRBD1 (6 bases). Per the germline V gene, CDR1 is LNHDA and CDR2 is SQIVND (reference sequence). Trimming shortened V by 3 bases and J by 1 base, and 6 bases separated the two germline ends. The CDR3 is made up of 13 amino acids. The CDR3 protein is CASSMDRNTEAFF. CDR3 coding DNA: TGTGCCAGTAGTATGGACAGGAACACTGAAGCTTTCTTT.

The chain joins TRBV29-1 to TRBJ2-7, with D tentatively TRBD2 (5 bases). From germline, CDR1 is SQVTM and CDR2 ANQGSEA. The germline V and J ends were trimmed by 2 bases and 3 bases, with 14 bases remaining between them. The length of the CDR3 is 14 residues. CDR3 DNA: TGCAGCGTTGAACTAGGGAGCAGTGGCTACGAGCAGTACTTC. It encodes CSVELGSSGYEQYF.

This chain links TRBV11-3 with TRBJ1-2; 7 nucleotides line up with TRBD1. CDR3 length equals 12 residues. The ends lost 4 bases at V and 5 bases at J; junction bases unmatched: 1. CDR1 is SGHNT, CDR2 YENEEA, per germline. CDR3 amino acids: CASSSGGYGYTF. CDR3 nucleotides: TGTGCCAGCAGCTCAGGGGGTTATGGCTACACCTTC.

J is TRBJ2-1 and V is TRBV30; tentative D call: TRBD2 (6 bases). Between the trimmed V and J ends, which lost 4 bases and 7 bases, there was a span of 8 bases. CDR1 is GTSNPN, CDR2 SVGIG, per germline (reference sequence). The CDR3 runs to 11 residues. The CDR3 DNA is TGTGCCTGGACGGCGGGAAATGAGCAGTTCTTC. This sequence encodes CAWTAGNEQFF.

This clone was detected only a few times. The CDR3 region has the DNA TGTGCCAGCAGCGCCCCCCTTAAGGGAGGCACAGATACGCAGTATTTT. Protein: CASSAPLKGGTDTQYF. The V gene is TRBV9, the J gene TRBJ2-3; TRBD2 is a possible D gene (5 bases). Germline V gives CDR1 SGDLS, CDR2 YYNGEE. Trimming pared 3 bases from V and 1 base from J, leaving 15 bases between. The CDR3 has 16 residues.

The rearrangement joins TRBV4-3 to TRBJ1-1; D is ambiguous. Germline-derived CDR1 and CDR2 are LGHNA and YSLEER. The length of the CDR3 is 13 residues. Trimming shortened V by 4 bases and J by 4 bases, and 10 bases separated the two germline ends. In DNA, the CDR3 is TGCGCCAGCAGCCCCAAAGTTGGCACTGAAGCTTTCTTT. Its translation is CASSPKVGTEAFF.

CDR3 nucleotides: TGCAGCGTTGAAGGGGTAGAGCAGGATGAGCAGTTCTTC. This encodes CSVEGVEQDEQFF. V gene TRBV29-1 combines with J gene TRBJ2-1; D uncertain. CDR3 size: 13 residues. Germline assignment: CDR1 SQVTM and CDR2 ANQGSEA. V lost 1 base and J lost 8, with 12 bases in between.

This chain uses TRBV4-3 with TRBJ1-6, with 7 bases fitting TRBD1. Losses at the gene ends were 0 bases for V and 8 bases for J; bases not matched to a gene: 10. CDR3 length equals 17 residues. Germline CDR1 is LGHNA and CDR2 is YSLEER. The CDR3 bases are TGCGCCAGCAGCCAAGATAGTGACGGGACAGCTTATTCACCCCTCCACTTT. This gives the protein CASSQDSDGTAYSPLHF.

This clone appeared a few times. J is TRBJ2-1 and V is TRBV4-1; D is unclear. The germline V gene has CDR1 MGHRA and CDR2 YSYEKL. V lost 1 base to trimming and J lost 10 bases, with 11 bases between them. This CDR3 region has 13 residues. CDR3 in amino acids: CASSQGVKNEQFF. CDR3 bases: TGCGCCAGCAGCCAAGGCGTGAAGAACGAGCAGTTCTTC.

This clone was counted only a few times. This rearrangement joins TRBV7-8 to TRBJ1-1; tentative D call: TRBD1 (5 bases). The CDR3 extends over 18 amino acids. Germline CDR1 is SGHVS and CDR2 is FQNEAQ. V was trimmed by 4 bases and J by 0 bases, leaving 21 bases between them. The CDR3 region is CASSSRDWAGLMNTEAFF. In DNA form, the CDR3 reads TGTGCCAGCAGCTCCCGCGATTGGGCAGGGCTCATGAACACTGAAGCTTTCTTT.

This clone came up a few times. The rearrangement links TRBV19 to TRBJ1-5, with 8 bases matching TRBD1. The junction had 7 bases not matched to a gene; V was cut back by 2 bases and J by 4 bases. Looked up from germline, CDR1 is LNHDA and CDR2 is SQIVND (reference sequence). The CDR3 runs to 16 residues. The CDR3 region is CASSIPPGQGNQPQHF. CDR3 nucleotides: TGTGCCAGTAGTATACCCCCCGGACAGGGAAATCAGCCCCAGCATTTT.

The CDR3: CASSRETSGGTNEQFF. The CDR3 DNA reads as TGCGCCAGCAGCCGAGAGACTAGCGGGGGAACAAATGAGCAGTTCTTC. The chain has TRBV4-3 and TRBJ2-1; 12 bases agree with TRBD2. The CDR3 loop spans 16 amino acids. In germline, CDR1 is LGHNA, CDR2 YSLEER. Trimming at V came to 4 bases and at J to 7 bases, leaving 8 bases not matched to a gene.

V usage is TRBV11-2 and J usage is TRBJ2-7; TRBD2 aligns across 8 bases. This CDR3 contains 14 residues. The ends lost 5 bases at V and 6 bases at J; junction bases unmatched: 9. Per germline, CDR1 SGHAT and CDR2 FQNNGV. Written as DNA, the CDR3 is TGTGCCAGCAGCCTAGCCGGACTAGCAAGCGAGCAGTACTTC. Residues: CASSLAGLASEQYF.

This chain joins TRBV27 and TRBJ2-7; TRBD2 matches at 9 bases. Germline assignment: CDR1 MNHEY and CDR2 SMNVEV (reference sequence). This CDR3 contains 16 residues. V shed 3 bases and J 1 base; nucleotides not matched to a gene: 7. The CDR3 DNA is TGTGCCAGCAGTTTCTTAGCGGGGGCCCCGTCCTACGAGCAGTACTTC. Translated, it gives CASSFLAGAPSYEQYF.

This clone was counted only a few times. V is TRBV4-3 and J is TRBJ2-5, with D possibly being TRBD1 (5 bases). Germline CDR1 and CDR2: LGHNA and YSLEER. The V gene lost 0 bases and the J gene lost 1 base, with 9 bases spanning the gap. This CDR3 contains 15 residues. CDR3 region: CASSQDPGSQETQYF. In nucleotides, the CDR3 is TGCGCCAGCAGCCAAGATCCAGGGTCCCAAGAGACCCAGTACTTC.

The CDR3 region is CASSGLRGTHNEQFF. The CDR3 DNA reads TGTGCCAGCAGTGGGCTGCGGGGGACTCACAATGAGCAGTTCTTC. This chain joins TRBV2 and TRBJ2-1; 7 nucleotides line up with TRBD2. Germline V CDR1 and CDR2: SNHLY, FYNNEI. The V gene end was trimmed by 4 bases and the J gene end by 5 bases; junction bases not matched to a gene: 8. The length of the CDR3 is 15 residues.